This T cell receptor beta chain was obtained from a study of vaccination effects on CD4 cells after COVID-19. As for the study in general: Samples that were drawn after vaccination came a median of 72 days after the second dose.

Note on this clone: Its antigen remains unknown.

Study results and caveats: In vaccinees who were healthy, merely 1 out of 255 vaccine-induced clones cross-reacted with common cold coronaviruses.

V lost 2 bases to trimming and J lost 2 bases; unmatched junction nucleotides: 8. The CDR3 has 17 amino acids. The germline V gene encodes CDR1 MGHRA and CDR2 YSYEKL. Sequenced by immunoSEQ multiplex PCR; TCRdb stores in-frame clones only, minus some. The data hold roughly 59,000 clones, with 78% observed a single time. The ViraFEST assay expanded antigen-specific CD4+ T cells with viral peptide pools before sequencing. Following culture for about ten days, CD4+ T cells were isolated. Participants were given two doses of BNT162b2 or mRNA-1273 vaccine. Each vaccine recipient was nucleocapsid antibody negative and had no prior SARS-CoV-2 infection.

The receptor was isolated from a human donor who received a COVID-19 vaccine. The rearrangement joins TRBV4-1 to TRBJ2-2, with TRBD1 identical over 7 bases. The input for sequencing was CD4+ T cells from PBMCs cultured with HCoV-OC43 spike peptides, taken after COVID-19 vaccination. Subset specified: HCoV-OC43 spike overlapping peptide pool stimulation. In DNA, the CDR3 is TGCGCCAGCAGCCAAATACCCGGGACAGCTAACACCGGGGAGCTGTTTTTT. Translation gives CASSQIPGTANTGELFF.